This T cell receptor beta chain is from a study of T-cell memory formation after mild COVID-19. Whole-study context: Across donors, TCR clusters were largely donor specific. Whole-study findings and limits: Still unconfirmed is whether the second-wave clones peaking on day 37 recognized SARS-CoV-2. CM and EM subsets held most contracting CD4+ clones; EMRA held CD8+ ones.

5'RACE primed at constant segments yielded TCR alpha and TCR beta cDNA libraries bearing sample barcodes and UMIs. TCRdb reanalysed the 5' RACE reads using MiXCR and keeps one entry per CDR3 protein. The top ten hold approximately 12% of the sample, which has approximately 580,000 distinct CDR3 sequences, roughly 21% seen once. V gave up 2 bases and J gave up 0 bases; unmatched junction bases: 7. The germline CDR1 and CDR2 sequences are SNHLY and FYNNEI. This CDR3 has 16 residues. About this clonotype: Its antigen is unidentified.

Specimen: PBMCs or a T cell subset sorted from them (not recorded which). The TCR was taken from an adult woman who had mild COVID-19 (a few samples of this study predate the infection). Cell type and time point are not known. This chain uses TRBV2 with TRBJ2-7; TRBD2 agrees at 7 bases. CDR3 nucleotides: TGTGCCAGCAGTGAATTGATGCGGGAGTCCTCCTACGAGCAGTACTTC. It is translated as CASSELMRESSYEQYF.